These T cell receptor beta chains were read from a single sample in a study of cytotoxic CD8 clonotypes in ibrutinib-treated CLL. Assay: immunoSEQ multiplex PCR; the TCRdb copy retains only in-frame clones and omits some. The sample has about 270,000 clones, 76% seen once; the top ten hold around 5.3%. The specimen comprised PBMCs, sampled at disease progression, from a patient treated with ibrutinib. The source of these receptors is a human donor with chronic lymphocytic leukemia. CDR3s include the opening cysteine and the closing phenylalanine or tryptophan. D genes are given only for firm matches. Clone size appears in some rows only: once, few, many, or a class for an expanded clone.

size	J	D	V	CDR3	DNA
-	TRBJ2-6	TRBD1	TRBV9	CASSVVTGAYGANVLTF	TGTGCCAGCAGCGTAGTCACAGGGGCTTATGGGGCCAACGTCCTGACTTTC
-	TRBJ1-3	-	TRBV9	CASSGLRNTIYF	TGTGCCAGCAGCGGATTAAGGAACACCATATATTTT
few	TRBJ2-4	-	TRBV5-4	CASSLEIRTSIQYF	TGTGCCAGCAGCTTGGAGATTCGAACGAGCATTCAGTACTTC
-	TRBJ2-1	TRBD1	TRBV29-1	CSVEGVVATGTYNEQFF	TGCAGCGTTGAAGGGGTGGTGGCGACAGGGACCTACAATGAGCAGTTCTTC
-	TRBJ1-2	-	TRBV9	CASSVDTGWGGYTF	TGTGCCAGCAGCGTAGATACAGGGTGGGGAGGCTACACCTTC
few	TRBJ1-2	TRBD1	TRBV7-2	CASSPQGQGAIGYTF	TGTGCCAGCAGCCCCCAGGGACAGGGGGCGATTGGCTACACCTTC
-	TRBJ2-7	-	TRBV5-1	CASRPYSSYEQYF	TGCGCCAGCAGACCATACAGCTCCTACGAGCAGTACTTC
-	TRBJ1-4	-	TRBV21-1	CASSNDRGLLRTNEKLFF	TGTGCCAGCAGCAATGACAGGGGGTTGTTGCGAACTAATGAAAAACTGTTTTTT
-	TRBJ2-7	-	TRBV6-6	CASSPYGRGEQYF	TGTGCCAGCAGTCCCTACGGAAGGGGGGAGCAGTACTTC
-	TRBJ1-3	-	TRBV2	CASGISSGNTIYF	TGTGCCAGCGGGATCTCCTCTGGAAACACCATATATTTT
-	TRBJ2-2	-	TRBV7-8	CASSFDRTGELFF	TGTGCCAGCAGCTTTGACCGGACCGGGGAGCTGTTTTTT
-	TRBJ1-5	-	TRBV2	CASSDKGKRDQPQHF	TGTGCCAGCAGTGACAAGGGGAAAAGGGATCAGCCCCAGCATTTT
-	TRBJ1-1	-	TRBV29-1	CSVEDGLSGHTNTEAFF	TGCAGCGTTGAAGATGGGCTATCGGGACACACGAACACTGAAGCTTTCTTT
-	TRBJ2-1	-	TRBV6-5	CASTQGHEQFF	TGTGCCAGCACTCAGGGGCATGAGCAGTTCTTC
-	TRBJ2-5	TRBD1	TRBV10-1	CASSESTGGKETQYF	TGCGCCAGCAGTGAGTCGACAGGGGGCAAGGAGACCCAGTACTTC
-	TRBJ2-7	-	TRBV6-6	CASSYDPTYEQYF	TGTGCCAGCAGTTACGATCCTACCTACGAGCAGTACTTC
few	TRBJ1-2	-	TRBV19	CASSLRGLMNGYTF	TGTGCCAGTAGTCTACGGGGGCTGATGAATGGCTACACCTTC
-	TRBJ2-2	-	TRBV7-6	CASSDRGHANTGELFF	TGTGCCAGCAGCGACCGTGGACACGCGAACACCGGGGAGCTGTTTTTT
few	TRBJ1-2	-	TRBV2	CASRRVGGYTF	TGTGCCAGCAGGAGGGTTGGTGGCTACACCTTC
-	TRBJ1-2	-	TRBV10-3	CAISNAYYGYTF	TGTGCCATCAGTAACGCTTACTATGGCTACACCTTC
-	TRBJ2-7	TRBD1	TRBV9	CASSPMEGGDREPYEQYF	TGTGCCAGCAGCCCCATGGAGGGGGGGGACAGGGAACCCTACGAGCAGTACTTC
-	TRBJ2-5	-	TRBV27	CASSPSARAGTQYF	TGTGCCAGCAGTCCCTCTGCCAGGGCCGGGACCCAGTACTTC
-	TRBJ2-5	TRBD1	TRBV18	CASSPQGQGVGETQYF	TGTGCCAGCTCACCCCAAGGACAGGGGGTCGGAGAGACCCAGTACTTC
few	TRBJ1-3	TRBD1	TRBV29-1	CSVGLDRGNTIYF	TGCAGCGTTGGGCTGGACAGGGGAAACACCATATATTTT
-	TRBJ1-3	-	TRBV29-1	CSVEDRLSGNTIYF	TGCAGCGTTGAAGATCGGCTATCTGGAAACACCATATATTTT
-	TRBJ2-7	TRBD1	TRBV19	CASSIGRGSYEQYF	TGTGCCAGTAGTATAGGCAGGGGGTCCTACGAGCAGTACTTC
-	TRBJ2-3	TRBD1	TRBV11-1	CASSFRDSSTDTQYF	TGTGCCAGCAGCTTTAGGGACAGTAGCACAGATACGCAGTATTTT
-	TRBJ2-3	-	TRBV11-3	CASSLGRGSTDTQYF	TGTGCCAGCAGCTTAGGGCGCGGGAGCACAGATACGCAGTATTTT
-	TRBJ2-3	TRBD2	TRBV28	CASRNRTSGRLPLGTDTQYF	TGTGCCAGCAGAAATCGGACTAGCGGGAGGCTCCCACTAGGCACAGATACGCAGTATTTT
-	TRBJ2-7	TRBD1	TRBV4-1	CASSPTGFSYEQYF	TGCGCCAGCAGCCCGACAGGGTTCTCCTACGAGCAGTACTTC
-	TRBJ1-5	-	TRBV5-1	CASSLEGLNNQPQHF	TGCGCCAGCAGCTTGGAGGGGCTGAACAATCAGCCCCAGCATTTT
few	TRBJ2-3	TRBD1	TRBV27	CASGDRNTDTQYF	TGTGCCAGCGGGGACAGGAACACAGATACGCAGTATTTT
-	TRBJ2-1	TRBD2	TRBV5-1	CASSAGTSNEQFF	TGCGCCAGCAGCGCCGGGACTAGCAATGAGCAGTTCTTC
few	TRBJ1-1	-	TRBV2	CASSALRGTEAFF	TGTGCCAGCAGTGCCCTTCGTGGCACTGAAGCTTTCTTT
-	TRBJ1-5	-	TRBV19	CASSPKVIPQHF	TGTGCCAGTAGTCCGAAGGTGATTCCCCAGCATTTT
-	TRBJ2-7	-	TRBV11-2	CASRDISYEQYF	TGTGCCAGCAGGGACATCTCCTACGAGCAGTACTTC
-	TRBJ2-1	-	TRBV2	CASTVDASSYNEQFF	TGTGCCAGCACAGTGGACGCTAGCTCCTACAATGAGCAGTTCTTC
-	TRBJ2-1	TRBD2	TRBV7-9	CASSRLAGEIYNEQFF	TGTGCCAGCAGCCGACTAGCGGGAGAGATCTACAATGAGCAGTTCTTC
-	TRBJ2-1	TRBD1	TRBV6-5	CASSYSGQVQLF	TGTGCCAGCAGTTACTCGGGACAGGTTCAGCTCTTC
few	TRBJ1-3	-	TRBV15	CATSRDMIGTSGNTIYF	TGTGCCACCAGCAGAGATATGATCGGAACCTCTGGAAACACCATATATTTT
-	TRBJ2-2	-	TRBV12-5	CASGLVEGEAANTGELFF	TGTGCTAGTGGTTTGGTAGAAGGGGAGGCCGCGAACACCGGGGAGCTGTTTTTT
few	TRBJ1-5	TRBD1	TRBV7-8	CASSLGDSQHF	TGTGCCAGCAGCTTAGGGGACAGCCAGCATTTT
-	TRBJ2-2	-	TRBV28	CASSLPGPQEVRELFF	TGTGCCAGCAGCCTCCCCGGACCCCAAGAAGTCCGGGAGCTGTTTTTT
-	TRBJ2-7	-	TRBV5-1	CASSLGRTYEQYF	TGCGCCAGCAGCTTGGGCCGTACCTACGAGCAGTACTTC
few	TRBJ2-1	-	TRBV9	CASSVANGDEQFF	TGTGCCAGCAGCGTAGCGAATGGAGATGAGCAGTTCTTC
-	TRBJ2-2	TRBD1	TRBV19	CASREGTGKTGELFF	TGTGCCAGTAGGGAAGGGACAGGGAAAACCGGGGAGCTGTTTTTT
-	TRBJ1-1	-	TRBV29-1	CSVLGFAEAFF	TGCAGCGTTTTGGGGTTCGCCGAAGCTTTCTTT
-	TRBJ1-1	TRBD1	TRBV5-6	CASSTGTAGTEAFF	TGTGCCAGCAGTACCGGGACAGCGGGCACTGAAGCTTTCTTT